These T cell receptor beta chains were read from a single sample in a study of persistence of HIV-infected CD4 T cells. Clones were sequenced by immunoSEQ multiplex PCR, and TCRdb holds only the in-frame ones, with some missing. Among fewer than 6,500 clones listed, about 60% were seen once. Their antigens remain unidentified. The specimen was CD4+ T cells sorted from PBMCs after approximately 20-hour stimulation, collected from a patient who received antiretroviral therapy. The origin of the receptors is an adult man with HIV who was CMV-seropositive. Each CDR3 is given with its conserved first and last residue. D genes are given only for firm matches. A row's size may be missing; if present it is once, few, many or a size class.

TRBV28	TRBJ1-2	NA	NA	11	TGTGCCAGCGGGGGGCTGAGAGGCTACACCTTC	CASGGLRGYTF
TRBV6-2/TRBV6-3	TRBJ1-1	NA	NA	14	TGTGCCAGCAGTTACTTACAGGCGAACACTGAAGCTTTCTTT	CASSYLQANTEAFF
TRBV7-9	TRBJ2-2	NA	NA	17	TGTGCCAGCAGCTTAGTTTCAGGGGCCTACAACACCGGGGAGCTGTTTTTT	CASSLVSGAYNTGELFF
TRBV3-1/TRBV3-2	TRBJ1-1	few	TRBD1	16	TGTGCCAGCAGTACTTTGGGACAGGGATTGAACACTGAAGCTTTCTTT	CASSTLGQGLNTEAFF
TRBV6-9	TRBJ1-4	NA	TRBD1	16	TGTGCCGGGGACAGGGGAAGGGGGTCAACTAATGAAAAACTGTTTTTT	CAGDRGRGSTNEKLFF
TRBV18	TRBJ1-4	NA	NA	14	TGTGCCAGCTCACCTGACAGGATTAATGAAAAACTGTTTTTT	CASSPDRINEKLFF
TRBV6-2/TRBV6-3	TRBJ2-7	medium-sized	NA	15	TGTGCCAGCAGTCCCGGGACGGATGGGTCCTACGAGCAGTACTTC	CASSPGTDGSYEQYF
TRBV6-1	TRBJ1-3	NA	NA	17	TGTGCCAGCAGTGAAGGAAAGGGCGGGTACTCTGGAAACACCATATATTTT	CASSEGKGGYSGNTIYF
TRBV24-1	TRBJ1-2	NA	NA	18	TGTGCCACCAGTGTCGAGCCGGGGTCCATCGTTTCTAAGGGTGGCTACACCTTC	CATSVEPGSIVSKGGYTF
TRBV18	TRBJ1-6	NA	NA	16	TGTGCCAGCTCACCACTCCGGTCGGTCAATAATTCACCCCTCCACTTT	CASSPLRSVNNSPLHF
TRBV6-5	TRBJ2-2	NA	NA	12	TGTGCCAGCAGTTATTTCCCCGGGGAGCTGTTTTTT	CASSYFPGELFF
TRBV24-1	TRBJ1-2	NA	NA	14	TGTGCCACCAGTGAGGGAACAGCTGCCTATGGCTACACCTTC	CATSEGTAAYGYTF
TRBV29-1	TRBJ2-5	medium-sized	TRBD1	16	TGCAGCGTTCCTTTGGGTGACAGGGGGCGTTCAGAGACCCAGTACTTC	CSVPLGDRGRSETQYF
TRBV3-1/TRBV3-2	TRBJ1-6	few	TRBD1	16	TGTGCCAGCAGCCAAGTTTCCCGGGACAGGGAGTTGCTCCTCCACTTT	CASSQVSRDRELLLHF
TRBV18	TRBJ2-5	few	NA	14	TGTGCCAGCTCACTAGTCAACGGGCAAGAGACCCAGTACTTC	CASSLVNGQETQYF
TRBV18	TRBJ1-1	NA	NA	13	TGTGCCAGCTCACCCCAGGGCAACACTGAAGCTTTCTTT	CASSPQGNTEAFF
TRBV28	TRBJ2-5	once	TRBD1	15	TGTGCCAGCAGCCATACAGGGGGTAGCCAAGAGACCCAGTACTTC	CASSHTGGSQETQYF
TRBV9	TRBJ1-1	NA	NA	14	TGTGCCAGCAGCGTAGCGGGGGCGGACACTGAAGCTTTCTTT	CASSVAGADTEAFF
TRBV6-2/TRBV6-3	TRBJ2-3	NA	NA	12	TGTGCCAGCAGTAGCCACACAGATACGCAGTATTTT	CASSSHTDTQYF
TRBV5-4	TRBJ1-6	NA	NA	15	TGTGCCAGCAGCCCGGAGGGACACGGGCGTTCACCCCTCCACTTT	CASSPEGHGRSPLHF
TRBV9	TRBJ1-2	NA	TRBD1	13	TGTGCCAGCAGCGTGACAGGGAACTATGGCTACACCTTC	CASSVTGNYGYTF
TRBV5-1	TRBJ2-5	NA	NA	14	TGCGCCAGCAGCTCCTACTCCCTGAAAGAGACCCAGTACTTC	CASSSYSLKETQYF
TRBV3-1/TRBV3-2	TRBJ2-3	NA	TRBD2	16	TGTGCCAGCAGCCGGAGTGGGCGGGGGGGCCCAGATACGCAGTATTTT	CASSRSGRGGPDTQYF
TRBV7-2	TRBJ2-1	NA	NA	15	TGTGCCAGCAGCTTAGAGCGGAACTCCTACAATGAGCAGTTCTTC	CASSLERNSYNEQFF
TRBV5-6	TRBJ2-3	NA	NA	16	TGTGCCAGCAGCTTGGGGCAGGGCGCCTCCACAGATACGCAGTATTTT	CASSLGQGASTDTQYF
TRBV4-2	TRBJ1-4	NA	NA	14	TGTGCCAGCAGCCGTCCGATGGAGAATGAAAAACTGTTTTTT	CASSRPMENEKLFF
TRBV6-6	TRBJ2-7	NA	TRBD1	15	TGTGCCAGCAGACCGGGACAGGGGGGAGTCTACGAGCAGTACTTC	CASRPGQGGVYEQYF
TRBV30	TRBJ1-6	NA	NA	15	TGTGCCTGGAGTCCGACCGGGATCAATACCACACCCCTCCACTTT	CAWSPTGINTTPLHF
TRBV5-4	TRBJ1-2	NA	TRBD1	16	TGTGCCAGCAGCTTGGAAGTACAGGGGCCCTACTATGGCTACACCTTC	CASSLEVQGPYYGYTF
TRBV7-6	TRBJ1-6	NA	NA	13	TGTGCCAGCAGCTTAGCCATCAATTCACCCCTCCACTTT	CASSLAINSPLHF
TRBV28	TRBJ1-5	NA	NA	14	TGTGCCAGCAGTTTGAGGAGACTCAATCAGCCCCAGCATTTT	CASSLRRLNQPQHF
TRBV28	TRBJ2-7	NA	NA	13	TGTGCCAGCCTGGGACTCCCGACGTACGAGCAGTACTTC	CASLGLPTYEQYF
TRBV30	TRBJ1-6	NA	NA	12	TGTGCCTGGAGCGAAGGAGGAGGACCCCTCCACTTT	CAWSEGGGPLHF
TRBV7-8	TRBJ1-2	NA	NA	14	TGTGCCAGCAGCGTAGGAGAACGGCTCTATGGCTACACCTTC	CASSVGERLYGYTF
TRBV7-2	TRBJ1-3	NA	NA	16	TGTGCCAGCAGCTTAGATCCCGCGCTACTGGGAAACACCATATATTTT	CASSLDPALLGNTIYF
TRBV19	TRBJ1-5	medium-sized	NA	13	TGTGCCAGTAGTGCCGGGGTGAGTCAGCCCCAGCATTTT	CASSAGVSQPQHF
TRBV10-1	TRBJ1-6	NA	NA	13	TGCGCCAGCAGTGTGGCAGGGAATTCACCCCTCCACTTT	CASSVAGNSPLHF
TRBV4-3	TRBJ1-3	NA	TRBD1	14	TGCGCCAGCAGCCGGGGGGACAGGGGAAACACCATATATTTT	CASSRGDRGNTIYF
TRBV4-1	TRBJ2-5	medium-sized	TRBD1	15	TGCGCCAGCAGCCAGATTGGGACAGCTCAAGAGACCCAGTACTTC	CASSQIGTAQETQYF
TRBV7-2	TRBJ2-2	medium-sized	TRBD2	16	TGTGCCAGCAGCTTAGAAAGCGGGGGGGTCACCGGGGAGCTGTTTTTT	CASSLESGGVTGELFF
TRBV7-9	TRBJ1-2	NA	TRBD1	15	TGTGCCAGCAGTCCTGGACAGGGAGGAAACTATGGCTACACCTTC	CASSPGQGGNYGYTF
TRBV18	TRBJ2-5	NA	NA	13	TGTGCCAGCTCACCATTGGAACAAGAGACCCAGTACTTC	CASSPLEQETQYF